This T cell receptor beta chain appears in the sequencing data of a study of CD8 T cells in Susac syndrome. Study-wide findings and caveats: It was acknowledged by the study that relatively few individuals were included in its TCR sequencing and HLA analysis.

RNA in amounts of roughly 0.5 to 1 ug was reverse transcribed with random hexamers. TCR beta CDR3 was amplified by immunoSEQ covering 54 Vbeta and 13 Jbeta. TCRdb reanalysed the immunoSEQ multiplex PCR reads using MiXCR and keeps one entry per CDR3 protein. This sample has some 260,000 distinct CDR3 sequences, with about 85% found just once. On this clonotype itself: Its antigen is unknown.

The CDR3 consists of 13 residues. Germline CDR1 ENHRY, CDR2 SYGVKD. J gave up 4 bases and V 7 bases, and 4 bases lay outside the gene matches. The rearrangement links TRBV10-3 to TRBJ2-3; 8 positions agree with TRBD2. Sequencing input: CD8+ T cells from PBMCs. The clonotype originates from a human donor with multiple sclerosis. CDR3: CAIKREGPDTQYF. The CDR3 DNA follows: TGTGCCATCAAACGGGAGGGGCCAGATACGCAGTATTTT.